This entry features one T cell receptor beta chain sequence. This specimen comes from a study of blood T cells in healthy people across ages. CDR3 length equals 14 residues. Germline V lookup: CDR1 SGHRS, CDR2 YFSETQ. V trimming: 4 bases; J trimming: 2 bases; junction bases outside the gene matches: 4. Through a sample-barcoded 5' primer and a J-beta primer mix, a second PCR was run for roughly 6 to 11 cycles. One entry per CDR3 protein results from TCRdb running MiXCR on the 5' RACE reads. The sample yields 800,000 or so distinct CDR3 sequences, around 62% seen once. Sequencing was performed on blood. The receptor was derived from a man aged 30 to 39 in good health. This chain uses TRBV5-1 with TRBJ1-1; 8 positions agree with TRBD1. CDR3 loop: CASSIGQGNTEAFF. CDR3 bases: TGCGCCAGCAGCATCGGACAGGGCAACACTGAAGCTTTCTTT. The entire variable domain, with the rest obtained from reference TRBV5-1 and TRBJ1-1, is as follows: KAGVTQTPRYLIKTRGQQVTLSCSPISGHRSVSWYQQTPGQGLQFLFEYFSETQRNKGNFPGRFSGRQFSNSRSEMNVSTLELGDSALYLCASSIGQGNTEAFFGQGTRLTVV.